Shown below are 13 T cell receptor beta chains from a single sample sequenced in a study of blood T cell repertoires in COVID-19. Produced via immunoSEQ multiplex PCR; TCRdb's table is partial and in-frame only. Of roughly 200,000 clones in the sample, over 75% were seen once. Sequenced: peripheral blood. Source of these receptors: a woman aged 80 or older with active or convalescent COVID-19.

The V call is TRBV5-1, the J call TRBJ2-7; 9 bases are a match to TRBD1. The CDR3 runs 15 residues. Germline CDR1 is SGHRS and CDR2 is YFSETQ. The V segment lost 0 bases and the J segment 4 bases; nucleotides outside the gene matches: 5. CDR3 DNA: TGCGCCAGCAGCTTGGCCGAGACAGGGGGGTACGAGCAGTACTTC. Translation gives CASSLAETGGYEQYF.

The chain uses TRBV15 and TRBJ2-3; D may be TRBD2 (5 bases). Germline CDR1 LNHNV, CDR2 YYDKDF (reference sequence). There are 12 residues in the CDR3. Deletions cut 3 bases from V and 6 bases from J, with 7 bases between. The CDR3 DNA follows: TGTGCCACCAGCAGTTCGGGGGATACGCAGTATTTT. Amino acids: CATSSSGDTQYF.

The V and J genes are TRBV28 and TRBJ1-1; D remains ambiguous. The length of the CDR3 is 15 residues. Germline CDR1 is MDHEN and CDR2 is SYDVKM. Trimming shortened V by 4 bases and J by 3 bases, and 15 bases separated the two germline ends. The CDR3 DNA sequence: TGTGCCAGCAGTTCGGGGAGTGGGATATACACTGAAGCTTTCTTT. Its protein product is CASSSGSGIYTEAFF.

The chain links TRBV7-6 to TRBJ2-7; D unclear. CDR1 SGHVS and CDR2 FNYEAQ come from the germline V gene. Trimming stripped 1 base from V and 4 bases from J, with 5 bases between. There are 12 residues in the CDR3. CDR3 in DNA: TGTGCCAGCAGCTTAGACACATACGAGCAGTACTTC. Translation: CASSLDTYEQYF.

CDR3 amino acids: CASSIGRGGYQTQYF. The CDR3 bases are TGTGCCAGTAGTATCGGGCGGGGGGGTTATCAGACCCAGTACTTC. The chain has TRBV19 and TRBJ2-5; TRBD2 matches 9 bases. V trimming: 3 bases; J trimming: 6 bases; junction bases outside the gene matches: 8. The CDR3 covers 15 residues. Germline V CDR1 and CDR2: LNHDA, SQIVND (reference sequence).

The DNA of the CDR3 is TGTGCCAGCAGCCGAACCAGGACAGGGGGCGACACTGAAGCTTTCTTT. This translates into CASSRTRTGGDTEAFF. The V and J genes are TRBV6-2 or TRBV6-3 and TRBJ1-1, with 11 bases that match TRBD1. The CDR3 is 16 residues long. Germline-derived CDR1 and CDR2 are MNHEY and SVGEGT. The trim removed 6 bases at V and 3 bases at J, leaving 9 bases unmatched.

This rearrangement joins TRBV4-1 to TRBJ2-1; D remains unclear. Germline CDR1 and CDR2: MGHRA and YSYEKL. Trimming cost V 0 bases and J 0 bases, with 12 bases left between them. The CDR3 sequence is 17 residues long. This CDR3 is CASSQDRVRISYNEQFF. CDR3 nucleotide sequence: TGCGCCAGCAGCCAAGATCGGGTTAGGATCTCCTACAATGAGCAGTTCTTC.

The gene calls are TRBV5-5 and TRBJ1-2; D remains unclear. The germline V gene encodes CDR1 SGHKS and CDR2 YYEKEE (reference sequence). Deletions cut 2 bases from V and 5 bases from J, with 13 bases between. This CDR3 has 14 amino acids. The CDR3 protein is CASSLDPGNYGYTF. In DNA form, the CDR3 reads TGTGCCAGCAGCTTAGATCCGGGGAATTATGGCTACACCTTC.

This chain connects TRBV29-1 to TRBJ2-3; 7 positions match TRBD1. This CDR3 spans 13 amino acids. Germline CDR1 is SQVTM and CDR2 is ANQGSEA. Trimming took 7 bases from V and 2 from J; bases not matched to a gene: 6. CDR3: CSARQGSTDTQYF. The CDR3, as DNA: TGCAGCGCAAGACAGGGATCCACAGATACGCAGTATTTT.

This chain joins TRBV2 and TRBJ2-7; D is possibly TRBD1 (5 bases). There are 14 residues in the CDR3. Between the trimmed V and J ends, which lost 7 bases and 2 bases, there was a span of 15 bases. Germline V gene sequence: CDR1 SNHLY, CDR2 FYNNEI. In DNA form, the CDR3 reads TGTGCCAGCACTTATACAGGCATACCCTACGAGCAGTACTTC. Amino acid sequence: CASTYTGIPYEQYF.

V gene TRBV27 combines with J gene TRBJ1-2, with 8 positions matching TRBD1. This CDR3 is 15 amino acids long. J was trimmed by 1 base and V by 5 bases; bases with no gene match: 6. CDR1 is MNHEY, CDR2 SMNVEV, per germline (reference sequence). The CDR3 nucleotides are TGTGCCAGCAGTCTAAGACAGGGGAGTAACTATGGCTACACCTTC. Translated, it gives CASSLRQGSNYGYTF.

This sequence joins TRBV5-5 and TRBJ1-5; TRBD1 aligns across 9 bases. Germline values: CDR1 SGHKS, CDR2 YYEKEE (reference sequence). Unmatched junction bases numbered 2, after V lost 0 bases and J lost 4 bases. The CDR3 consists of 15 residues. Here the CDR3 reads CASSLDRGPNQPQHF. In nucleotides, the CDR3 is TGTGCCAGCAGCTTGGACAGGGGGCCAAATCAGCCCCAGCATTTT.

This chain uses TRBV3-1 (or the pseudogene TRBV3-2) with TRBJ2-2, with 9 bases fitting TRBD1. The CDR3 consists of 15 residues. The V segment lost 4 bases and the J segment 5 bases; nucleotides outside the gene matches: 5. Germline assignment: CDR1 LGHDT and CDR2 YNNKEL (reference sequence). CDR3 nucleotides: TGTGCCAGCAGCCCGGGACAGGGTATGACCGGGGAGCTGTTTTTT. This gives the protein CASSPGQGMTGELFF.